The 13 T cell receptor beta chains in this list originate from one sample, sequenced in a study of T cells in Graves' hyperthyroidism and ophthalmopathy. Authors of the study amplified TCR beta CDR3 regions from RNA transcripts. An initial round of RT-PCR targeting the TCR CDR3 relied on the HTBI primer set. TCRdb passed the multiplex PCR reads through MiXCR, listing each CDR3 protein once. The table has hundreds of thousands of distinct CDR3 sequences, roughly 37% seen once. Sequencing was carried out using blood. Source of these receptors: a man aged 18 to 30 with Graves' hyperthyroidism.

This clonotype was counted a few times. The chain joins TRBV5-1 to TRBJ2-2, with TRBD2 as a possible D gene (5 bases). The CDR3 covers 13 residues. The V gene lost 3 bases and the J gene lost 7 bases, with 10 bases spanning the gap. The germline V gene has CDR1 SGHRS and CDR2 YFSETQ. The CDR3 loop reads CASSSQEDGELFF. DNA of the CDR3: TGCGCCAGCAGCTCCCAGGAGGACGGGGAGCTGTTTTTT.

This clonotype was counted at least ten times. The chain links TRBV29-1 to TRBJ1-5, with 9 bases fitting TRBD1. In germline, CDR1 is SQVTM, CDR2 ANQGSEA. The CDR3 consists of 13 residues. CDR3 sequence (DNA): TGCAGTGCGGGGACAGGGAACAATCAGCCCCAGCATTTT. Translated: CSAGTGNNQPQHF.

This clonotype was picked up many times. The chain has TRBV19 and TRBJ1-1, with 9 bases that match TRBD1. Germline V gene lookup returns CDR1 LNHDA and CDR2 SQIVND (reference sequence). This CDR3 is 13 amino acids long. Losses at the gene ends were 5 bases for V and 10 bases for J; bases not matched to a gene: 8. This chain's CDR3 is CASSGWDREGAFF. CDR3 bases: TGTGCCAGTAGTGGATGGGACAGGGAAGGAGCTTTCTTT.

The V gene is TRBV5-6, the J gene TRBJ1-2, with 8 positions matching TRBD1. CDR3 size: 15 residues. The germline V gene encodes CDR1 SGHDT and CDR2 YYEEEE. The V segment lost 4 bases and the J segment 7 bases; nucleotides outside the gene matches: 12. In DNA, the CDR3 is TGTGCCAGCAGCCGGGAGGGTCAGGGGGCTCTTGGCTACACCTTC. Amino acids: CASSREGQGALGYTF.

The chain recombines TRBV2 with TRBJ2-5; TRBD2 might be the D (5 bases). The CDR3 spans 16 residues. V dropped 2 bases and J dropped 5 bases, with 18 bases sitting between them. Germline V gene sequence: CDR1 SNHLY, CDR2 FYNNEI. This chain's CDR3 is CASSEPPREVAETQYF. The CDR3 DNA sequence: TGTGCCAGCAGTGAACCGCCTCGTGAGGTAGCGGAGACCCAGTACTTC. The full variable domain, completed using reference TRBV2 and TRBJ2-5, is EPEVTQTPSHQVTQMGQEVILRCVPISNHLYFYWYRQILGQKVEFLVSFYNNEISEKSEIFDDQFSVERPDGSNFTLKIRSTKLEDSAMYFCASSEPPREVAETQYFGPGTRLLVL.

A single count supports this clonotype. The chain links TRBV7-2 to TRBJ2-7; 13 bases match TRBD2. The last part of the DNA fits TRBJ2-1 better; the J call may be wrong. CDR3 length: 14 residues. CDR1 SGHTA and CDR2 FQGNSA come from the germline V gene. CDR3 loop: CAGGTSGNYNEQFF. CDR3 coding DNA: TGTGCCGGGGGGACTAGCGGGAACTACAATGAGCAGTTCTTC.

The rearrangement links TRBV20-1 to TRBJ1-5, with 8 nucleotides matching TRBD1. After removal of 5 bases from V and 3 bases from J, the junction contained 9 bases not matched to a gene. Germline values: CDR1 DFQATT, CDR2 SNEGSKA (reference sequence). This CDR3 has 15 residues. CDR3 sequence: CSARETGVSNQPQHF. CDR3 sequence (DNA): TGCAGTGCTCGCGAGACAGGGGTCTCCAATCAGCCCCAGCATTTT.

This clonotype has at least ten counts. V usage is TRBV2 and J usage is TRBJ2-7; D assignment may be TRBD1 or TRBD2 (5 bases each). The V end was cut by 3 bases, the J end by 0 bases, with 12 bases between. Germline loops: CDR1 SNHLY, CDR2 FYNNEI. The CDR3 runs to 15 residues. The CDR3 DNA follows: TGTGCCAGCAGTGATGACCGGGACGACTCCTACGAGCAGTACTTC. Translation: CASSDDRDDSYEQYF.

The chain combines TRBV4-2 with TRBJ2-7; D remains ambiguous. This CDR3 has 12 residues. The V gene lost 8 bases and the J gene lost 4 bases, with 12 bases spanning the gap. The germline V gene encodes CDR1 LGHNA and CDR2 YNFKEQ. CDR3 sequence: CASSRDQYEQYF. CDR3 DNA: TGTGCCAGCTCGAGAGATCAATACGAGCAGTACTTC.

The chain joins TRBV5-5 to TRBJ2-2; no reliable D call. CDR1 SGHKS and CDR2 YYEKEE come from the germline V gene (reference sequence). V was pared by 0 bases and J by 4 bases, with 7 bases between. The CDR3 has 14 residues. The CDR3 DNA is TGTGCCAGCAGCTTGGATCGACTCACCGGGGAGCTGTTTTTT. Translating gives CASSLDRLTGELFF.

This clonotype was recorded a few times. The V gene is TRBV7-2, the J gene TRBJ2-7; no clear D gene. Germline CDR1 and CDR2: SGHTA and FQGNSA. The CDR3 has 14 amino acids. V dropped 2 bases and J dropped 2 bases, with 10 bases sitting between them. Here the CDR3 DNA reads TGTGCCAGCAGCTTATTTATGGAAACCTACGAGCAGTACTTC. Translation: CASSLFMETYEQYF.

Only a few counts were recorded for this clonotype. Here the CDR3 reads CASTLYRGPANTGELFF. As DNA, the CDR3 is TGTGCCAGCACCCTGTACAGGGGGCCGGCGAACACCGGGGAGCTGTTTTTT. The chain recombines TRBV12-3 or TRBV12-4 with TRBJ2-2, with 9 bases identical to TRBD1. The CDR3 loop spans 17 amino acids. With 7 bases clipped from V and 0 bases from J, the junction kept 9 bases outside the gene matches.

This clonotype has only one observation. At one boundary the junction diverges from the germline segment, which might be a read error. V gene TRBV7-2 combines with J gene TRBJ1-6; TRBD1 aligns across 7 bases. Germline V gene data show CDR1 as SGHTA and CDR2 as FQGNSA. This CDR3 spans 14 amino acids. The CDR3 coding sequence is TGCGCCAGCAGCAGACAGGGCGTAGCTTCACCCCTCCACTTT. Translating gives CASSRQGVASPLHF. The whole variable domain, remainder taken from reference TRBV7-2 and TRBJ1-6, is GAGVSQSPSNKVTEKGKDVELRCDPISGHTALYWYRQSLGQGLEFLIYFQGNSAPDKSGLPSDRFSAERTGGSVSTLTIQRTQQEDSAVYLCASSRQGVASPLHFGNGTRLTVT.